The TCR beta chain described here comes from a study of CD8 T cells in Susac syndrome. The CDR3 contains 16 residues. V was trimmed by 1 base and J by 4 bases, leaving 16 bases between them. Per the germline V gene, CDR1 is GTSNPN and CDR2 is SVGIG (reference sequence). RNA was extracted with the RNeasy kit, and a quantity of about 0.45 to 1 ug was reverse transcribed using random hexamers. TCR beta CDR3 was amplified by immunoSEQ covering 54 Vbeta and 13 Jbeta. Via MiXCR, TCRdb re-called the immunoSEQ multiplex PCR reads, giving one row per CDR3 protein. Counted here are approximately 200,000 distinct CDR3 sequences, approximately 95% occurring once; the ten biggest clones make up approximately 0.08%.

What was sequenced was CD4+ T cells from PBMCs. The V call is TRBV30, the J call TRBJ2-2; no clear D gene. The TCR originated in a human donor with multiple sclerosis. CDR3 sequence (DNA): TGTGCCTGGAGTGATGGGCCCTCAGAAATCACCGGGGAGCTGTTTTTT. It translates to CAWSDGPSEITGELFF.